This T cell receptor beta chain emerged from a study of T-cell memory formation after mild COVID-19. Study-level results: Among contracting clones, CD4+ were mainly CM/EM and CD8+ enriched in EMRA.

The CDR3 has 12 residues. With V trimmed by 5 bases and J by 9 bases, 2 bases remained unmatched. In germline, CDR1 is SGHVS, CDR2 FNYEAQ. Regarding this clonotype: Its antigen is not identified.

Constant-segment-primed 5'RACE gave TCR alpha and TCR beta cDNA libraries with sample barcodes and UMIs. TCRdb redid the calling of the 5' RACE reads with MiXCR, one entry per CDR3 protein. The table lists 300,000 or so distinct CDR3 sequences, roughly 17% of them singletons. The chain recombines TRBV7-6 with TRBJ2-3; 10 positions agree with TRBD2. Material: PBMCs or a T cell subset sorted from them (not recorded which). The sequence derives from a man younger than 30 who had mild COVID-19 (a few samples of this study predate the infection). Cell type and time point are not known. The DNA of the CDR3 is TGTGCCAGCAGCCCGACTAGCGGGACGCAGTATTTT. This encodes CASSPTSGTQYF. Supplemented by reference TRBV7-6 and TRBJ2-3, the full variable domain reads GAGVSQSPRYKVTKRGQDVALRCDPISGHVSLYWYRQALGQGPEFLTYFNYEAQQDKSGLPNDRFSAERPEGSISTLTIQRTEQRDSAMYRCASSPTSGTQYFGPGTRLTVL.